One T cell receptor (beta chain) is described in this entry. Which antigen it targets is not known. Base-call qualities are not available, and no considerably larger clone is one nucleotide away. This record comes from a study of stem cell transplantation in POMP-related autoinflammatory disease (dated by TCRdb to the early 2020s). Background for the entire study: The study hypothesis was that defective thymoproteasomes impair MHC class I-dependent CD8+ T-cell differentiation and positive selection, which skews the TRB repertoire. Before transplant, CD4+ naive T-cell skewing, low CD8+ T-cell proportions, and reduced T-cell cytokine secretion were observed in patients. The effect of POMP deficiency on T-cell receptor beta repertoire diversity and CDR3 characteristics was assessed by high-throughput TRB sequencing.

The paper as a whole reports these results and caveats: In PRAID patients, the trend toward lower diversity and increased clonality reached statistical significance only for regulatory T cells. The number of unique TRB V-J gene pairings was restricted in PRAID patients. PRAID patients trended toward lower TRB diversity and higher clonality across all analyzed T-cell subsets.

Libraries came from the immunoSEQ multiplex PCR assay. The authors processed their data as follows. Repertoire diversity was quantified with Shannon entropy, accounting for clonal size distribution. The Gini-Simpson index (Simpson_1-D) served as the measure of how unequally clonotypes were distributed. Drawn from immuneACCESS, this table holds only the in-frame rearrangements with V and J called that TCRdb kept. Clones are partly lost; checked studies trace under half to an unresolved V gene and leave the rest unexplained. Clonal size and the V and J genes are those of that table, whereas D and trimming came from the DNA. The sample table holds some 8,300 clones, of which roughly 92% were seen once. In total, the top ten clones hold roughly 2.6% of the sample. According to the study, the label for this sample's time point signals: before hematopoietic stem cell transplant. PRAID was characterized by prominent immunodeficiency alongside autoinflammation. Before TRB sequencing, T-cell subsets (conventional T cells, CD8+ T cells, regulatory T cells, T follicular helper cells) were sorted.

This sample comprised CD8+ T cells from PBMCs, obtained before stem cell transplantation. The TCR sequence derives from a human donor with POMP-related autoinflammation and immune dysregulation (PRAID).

The CDR3 here reads CASSYTGQSNEKLFF. The nucleotide sequence is TGTGCCAGCAGCTATACGGGACAGTCTAATGAAAAACTGTTTTTT. The rearrangement joined TRBV2 to TRBJ1-4, with 7 junctional bases fitting TRBD1. CDR1 and CDR2 (SNHLY, FYNNEI) derive from the germline V gene. V is cut back by 6 bases and J by 3 bases, with 7 bases in the junction unmatched. Inclusive of the bounding cysteine and phenylalanine, the CDR3 is 15 residues long. Left in the record is the CDR3 DNA by itself, 45 bases read in frame from the first base.